What follows is one T cell receptor beta chain and its context. Its antigen is unknown. PCR employed 60 Vbeta and 13 Jbeta primers. Produced via immunoSEQ multiplex PCR; TCRdb's table is partial and in-frame only. The sample holds 150,000 or so clones, around 73% seen once. This record belongs to a study of cytomegalovirus exposure and HLA in healthy donors. General study findings and limits: In all likelihood, a cluster of highly shared sequence variants was a sequencing artifact.

V shed 8 bases, J shed 10 bases, and the junction held 8 bases outside the gene matches. CDR3 length: 13 amino acids. Germline V gene lookup returns CDR1 MNHNS and CDR2 SASEGT. This TCR was recovered from a woman between 18 and 30 years old in good health and CMV-seronegative. The chain uses TRBV6-1 and TRBJ1-6, with 7 bases identical to TRBD1. Material: PBMCs. This CDR3 reads CASRDSSSSPLHF. DNA for the CDR3: TGTGCCAGCCGGGACAGTAGTTCGTCACCCCTCCACTTT.